Detailed here is one T cell receptor (beta chain). There is no known antigen for this receptor. Within one base of it there is no much larger clone, and no base qualities were kept. Patients with a history of autoimmune disease or receiving systemic immunosuppression were excluded from the trial. In every dose cohort, peripheral blood was drawn for TCR sequencing at baseline, cycle 4 day 1, and cycle 7 day 1. The samples were drawn from a first-in-human, open-label, multicenter phase I dose-escalation trial of ivuxolimab. Adults with locally advanced or metastatic head and neck squamous cell, hepatocellular, melanoma or renal cell carcinoma were enrolled in the trial. Before TCR sequencing, CD4+ and CD8+ T cells were separately sorted from peripheral blood. The data originate from a study of OX40 agonist ivuxolimab in advanced cancers. In the study overall: The costimulatory receptor OX40 (CD134) was targeted by ivuxolimab, a fully human IgG2 agonistic monoclonal antibody. The paper covers the monotherapy dose-escalation part of the phase I ivuxolimab trial, which included N = 52 patients. The dose-escalation cohort was almost 85% male with a mean age of approximately 59 years, ranging from about 20 to 85. Prior anti-PD-1, anti-PD-L1 or anti-CTLA-4 therapy was permitted, and 30% to 45% of dose-escalation patients had received checkpoint inhibitors. Partial responses occurred in three dose-escalation patients, of whom one had hepatocellular carcinoma and two had cutaneous melanoma. Peripheral TCRbeta sequencing was intended to test whether TCR sequence diversity was altered and clonal T-cell expansion was caused by ivuxolimab. Among the approximately 54 dose-escalation patients, around 19 had hepatocellular carcinoma, approximately 15 melanoma, 9 renal cell carcinoma and 9 head and neck cancer. Intravenous ivuxolimab was administered to patients every 2 weeks at six dose levels: 0.01, 0.1, 0.3, 1.5, 3 and 10 mg/kg.

The CDR3 numbers 15 residues from cysteine through phenylalanine. Only CDR3 DNA is held: 45 bases, read in frame from base 1. CDR1 MNHNS and CDR2 SASEGT are derived from the germline V gene. V lost 6 bases and J lost 4 bases; the stretch between them is 17 bases long. Beyond this particular receptor, the publication reports: Clonal expansion of both CD4+ and CD8+ blood T cells was observed from baseline to week 6 at doses 0.1 to 3.0 mg/kg. After ivuxolimab, expanded clones were on average more numerous among CD8+ T cells than among CD4+ T cells. Low levels of normalized T-cell clonal expansion were also seen in some nonresponding patients. In partial responders in the 0.1-3.0 mg/kg groups, normalized peripheral clonal expansion was found to be among the lowest, especially among CD8+ T cells. Which antigens the clonally expanded peripheral T cells were specific for was not determined.

To sequence the TCRbeta CDR3 region, genomic DNA was isolated from the sorted cells. The immunoSEQ Assay was used to sequence the TCRbeta CDR3 regions. The table was pulled from immuneACCESS by TCRdb, which kept in-frame rearrangements only. Such tables lose some clones; where checked, under half of the loss comes from unresolved V genes, and the rest has no known cause. This sample comprises more than 45,000 clones, roughly 80% of them detected only once. The biggest ten clones account for about 3.7% of the sample. Here the chain combines TRBV6-1 and TRBJ2-3; the D segment cannot be called with confidence. The specimen was CD4+ or CD8+ T cells sorted from blood, collected in a trial of the OX40 agonist ivuxolimab. The receptor's source is an adult with an advanced solid tumor such as melanoma, head and neck, liver or kidney cancer. The bases read TGTGCCAGCAGACGGACCAATGTGGGCGCAGATACGCAGTATTTT. It is translated as CASRRTNVGADTQYF.